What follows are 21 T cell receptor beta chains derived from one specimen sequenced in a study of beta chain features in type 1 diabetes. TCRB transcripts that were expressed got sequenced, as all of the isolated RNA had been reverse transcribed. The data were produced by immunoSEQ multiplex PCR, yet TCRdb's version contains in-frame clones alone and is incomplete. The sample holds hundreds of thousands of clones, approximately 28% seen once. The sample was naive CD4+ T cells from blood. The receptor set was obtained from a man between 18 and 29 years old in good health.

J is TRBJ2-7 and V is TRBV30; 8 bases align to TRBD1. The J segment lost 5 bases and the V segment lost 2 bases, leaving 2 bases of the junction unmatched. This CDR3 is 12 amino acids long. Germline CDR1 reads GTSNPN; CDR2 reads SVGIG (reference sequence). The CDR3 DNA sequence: TGTGCCTGGAGTCACAGGGGGAACGAGCAGTACTTC. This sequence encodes CAWSHRGNEQYF.

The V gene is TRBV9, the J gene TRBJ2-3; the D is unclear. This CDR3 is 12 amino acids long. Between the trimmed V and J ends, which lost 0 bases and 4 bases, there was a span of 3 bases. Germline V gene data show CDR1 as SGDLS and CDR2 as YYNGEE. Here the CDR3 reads CASSVGADTQYF. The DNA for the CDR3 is TGTGCCAGCAGCGTAGGAGCAGATACGCAGTATTTT.

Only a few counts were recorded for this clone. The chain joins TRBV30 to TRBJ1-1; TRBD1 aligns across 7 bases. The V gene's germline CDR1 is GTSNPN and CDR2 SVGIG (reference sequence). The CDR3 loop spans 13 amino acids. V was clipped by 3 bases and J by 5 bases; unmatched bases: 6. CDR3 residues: CAWRQGLGTEAFF. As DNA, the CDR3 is TGTGCCTGGAGACAGGGGCTTGGGACTGAAGCTTTCTTT.

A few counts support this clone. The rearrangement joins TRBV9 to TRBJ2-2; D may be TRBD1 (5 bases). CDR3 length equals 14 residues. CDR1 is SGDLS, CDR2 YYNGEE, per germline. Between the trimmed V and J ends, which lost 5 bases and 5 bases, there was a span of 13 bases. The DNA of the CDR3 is TGTGCCAGCAGGCGCGGCAGGGCGACCGGGGAGCTGTTTTTT. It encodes CASRRGRATGELFF.

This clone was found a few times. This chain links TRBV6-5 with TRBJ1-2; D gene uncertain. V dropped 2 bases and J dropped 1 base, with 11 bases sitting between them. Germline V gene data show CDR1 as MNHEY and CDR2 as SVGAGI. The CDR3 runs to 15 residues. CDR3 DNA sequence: TGTGCCAGCAGTTACGCCGTCCGGGGTAACTATGGCTACACCTTC. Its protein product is CASSYAVRGNYGYTF.

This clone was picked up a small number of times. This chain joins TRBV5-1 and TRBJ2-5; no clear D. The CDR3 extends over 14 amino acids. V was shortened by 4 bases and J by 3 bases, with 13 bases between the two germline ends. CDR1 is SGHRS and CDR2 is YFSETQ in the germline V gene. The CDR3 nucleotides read TGCGCCAGCAGCGTTAACTTGGGGAAAGAGACCCAGTACTTC. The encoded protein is CASSVNLGKETQYF. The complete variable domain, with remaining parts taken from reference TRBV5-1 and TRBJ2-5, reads KAGVTQTPRYLIKTRGQQVTLSCSPISGHRSVSWYQQTPGQGLQFLFEYFSETQRNKGNFPGRFSGRQFSNSRSEMNVSTLELGDSALYLCASSVNLGKETQYFGPGTRLLVL.

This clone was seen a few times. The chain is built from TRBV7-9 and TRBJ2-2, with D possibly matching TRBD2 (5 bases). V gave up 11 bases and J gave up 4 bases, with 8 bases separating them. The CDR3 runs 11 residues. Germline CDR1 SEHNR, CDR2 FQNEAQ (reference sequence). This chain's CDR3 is CADGVTGELFF. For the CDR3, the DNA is TGTGCCGACGGGGTCACCGGGGAGCTGTTTTTT.

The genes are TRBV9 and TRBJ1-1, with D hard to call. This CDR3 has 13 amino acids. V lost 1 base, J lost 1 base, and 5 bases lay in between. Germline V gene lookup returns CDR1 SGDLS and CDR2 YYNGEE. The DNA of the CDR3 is TGTGCCAGCAGCGTATACGAGAACACTGAAGCTTTCTTT. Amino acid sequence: CASSVYENTEAFF.

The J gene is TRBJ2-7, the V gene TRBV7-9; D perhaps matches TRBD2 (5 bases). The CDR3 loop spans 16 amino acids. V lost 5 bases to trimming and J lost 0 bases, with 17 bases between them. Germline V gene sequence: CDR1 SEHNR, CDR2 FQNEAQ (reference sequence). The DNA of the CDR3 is TGTGCCAGCAGCGTCCGGGGAACGTCCTCCTCCTACGAGCAGTACTTC. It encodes CASSVRGTSSSYEQYF.

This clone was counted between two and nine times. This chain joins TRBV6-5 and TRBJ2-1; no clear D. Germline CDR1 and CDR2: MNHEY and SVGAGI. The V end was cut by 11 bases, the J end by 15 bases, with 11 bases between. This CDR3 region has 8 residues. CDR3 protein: CARPGWFF. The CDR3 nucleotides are TGTGCCCGCCCCGGGTGGTTCTTC.

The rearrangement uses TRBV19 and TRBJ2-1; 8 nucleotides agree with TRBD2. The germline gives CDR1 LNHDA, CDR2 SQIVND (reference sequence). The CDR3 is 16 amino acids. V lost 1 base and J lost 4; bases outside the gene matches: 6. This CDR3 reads CASSIVLAGVYNEQFF. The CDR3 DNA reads TGTGCCAGTAGTATAGTGCTAGCGGGCGTTTACAATGAGCAGTTCTTC.

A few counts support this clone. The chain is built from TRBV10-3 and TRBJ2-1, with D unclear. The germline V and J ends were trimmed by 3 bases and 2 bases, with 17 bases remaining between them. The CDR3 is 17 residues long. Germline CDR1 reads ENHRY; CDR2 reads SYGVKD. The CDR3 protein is CAISERPGGSTYNEQFF. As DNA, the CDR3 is TGTGCCATCAGTGAACGGCCCGGTGGGTCCACCTACAATGAGCAGTTCTTC.

CDR3 residues: CAWTGRRQEKLFF. The CDR3, as DNA: TGTGCCTGGACCGGCAGGCGGCAAGAAAAACTGTTTTTT. The chain carries TRBV30 and TRBJ1-4, with unresolved D. This CDR3 comprises 13 residues. V was shortened by 4 bases and J by 8 bases, with 14 bases between the two germline ends. In germline, CDR1 is GTSNPN, CDR2 SVGIG (reference sequence).

As DNA, the CDR3 is TGTGCCAGCAGCCGGGTCCCGGCACCTGGGGCCGAGCAGTACTTC. Encoded protein: CASSRVPAPGAEQYF. The chain carries TRBV9 and TRBJ2-7, with a weak D call TRBD1 (5 bases). CDR1 and CDR2 (germline): SGDLS, YYNGEE. The CDR3 spans 15 residues. V shed 4 bases and J shed 6 bases, with 20 bases lying between them. The complete variable domain, with remaining parts taken from reference TRBV9 and TRBJ2-7, reads DSGVTQTPKHLITATGQRVTLRCSPRSGDLSVYWYQQSLDQGLQFLIQYYNGEERAKGNILERFSAQQFPDLHSELNLSSLELGDSALYFCASSRVPAPGAEQYFGPGTRLTVT.

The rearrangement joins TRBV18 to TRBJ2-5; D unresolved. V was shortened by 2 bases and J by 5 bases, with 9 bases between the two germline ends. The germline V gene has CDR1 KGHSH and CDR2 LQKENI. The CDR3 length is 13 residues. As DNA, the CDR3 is TGTGCCAGCTCACCAGGTAGTAGGGAGACCCAGTACTTC. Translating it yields CASSPGSRETQYF.

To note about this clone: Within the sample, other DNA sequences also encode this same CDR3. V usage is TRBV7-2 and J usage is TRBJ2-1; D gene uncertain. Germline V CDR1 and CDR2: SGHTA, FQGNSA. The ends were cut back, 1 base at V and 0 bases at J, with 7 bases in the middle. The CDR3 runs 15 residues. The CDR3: CASSLVGDSYNEQFF. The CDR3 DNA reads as TGTGCCAGCAGCTTAGTTGGTGACTCCTACAATGAGCAGTTCTTC.

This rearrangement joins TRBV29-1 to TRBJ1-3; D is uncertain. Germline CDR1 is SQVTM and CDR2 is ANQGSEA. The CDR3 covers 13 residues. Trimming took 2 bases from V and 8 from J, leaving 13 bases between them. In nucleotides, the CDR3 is TGCAGCGTTGAACGGGGTTCCGAAGACACCATATATTTT. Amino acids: CSVERGSEDTIYF.

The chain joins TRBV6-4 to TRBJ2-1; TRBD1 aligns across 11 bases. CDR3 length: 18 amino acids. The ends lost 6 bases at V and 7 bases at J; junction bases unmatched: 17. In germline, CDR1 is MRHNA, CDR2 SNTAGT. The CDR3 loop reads CASSAVLGGTGGRNEQFF. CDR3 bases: TGTGCCAGCAGCGCCGTCCTCGGGGGGACAGGGGGACGGAATGAGCAGTTCTTC.

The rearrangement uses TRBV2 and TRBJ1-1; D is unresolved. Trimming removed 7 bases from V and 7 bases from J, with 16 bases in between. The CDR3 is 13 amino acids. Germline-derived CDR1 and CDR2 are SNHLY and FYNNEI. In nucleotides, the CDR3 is TGTGCCAGCACCAGAGAGAGGGTCCTTGAAGCTTTCTTT. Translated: CASTRERVLEAFF.

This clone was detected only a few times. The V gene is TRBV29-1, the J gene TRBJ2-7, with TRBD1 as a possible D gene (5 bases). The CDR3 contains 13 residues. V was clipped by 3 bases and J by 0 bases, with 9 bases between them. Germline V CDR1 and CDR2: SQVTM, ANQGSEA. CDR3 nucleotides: TGCAGCGTTGAGACAGCACTCTCCTACGAGCAGTACTTC. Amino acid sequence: CSVETALSYEQYF.

The CDR3 region is CASSQVQAGGAGYGYTF. In DNA form, the CDR3 reads TGTGCCAGCAGCCAAGTTCAGGCGGGGGGCGCTGGCTATGGCTACACCTTC. The rearrangement uses TRBV5-4 and TRBJ1-2, with D perhaps TRBD1 (6 bases). V gave up 4 bases and J gave up 4 bases, with 23 bases separating them. The CDR3 covers 17 residues. Germline V gives CDR1 SGHNT, CDR2 YYREEE (reference sequence).